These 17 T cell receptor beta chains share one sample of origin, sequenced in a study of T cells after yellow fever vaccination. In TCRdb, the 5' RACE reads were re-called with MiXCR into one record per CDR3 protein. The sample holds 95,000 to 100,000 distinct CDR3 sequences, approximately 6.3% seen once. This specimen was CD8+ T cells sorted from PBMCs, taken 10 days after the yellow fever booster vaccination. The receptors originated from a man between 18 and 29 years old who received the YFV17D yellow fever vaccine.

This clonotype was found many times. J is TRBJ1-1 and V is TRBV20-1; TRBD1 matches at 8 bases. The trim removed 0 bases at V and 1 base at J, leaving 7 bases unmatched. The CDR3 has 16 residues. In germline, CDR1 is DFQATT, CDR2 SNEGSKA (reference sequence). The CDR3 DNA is TGCAGTGCTAGAGATCTCATGGGGACAGGGAACACTGAAGCTTTCTTT. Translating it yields CSARDLMGTGNTEAFF.

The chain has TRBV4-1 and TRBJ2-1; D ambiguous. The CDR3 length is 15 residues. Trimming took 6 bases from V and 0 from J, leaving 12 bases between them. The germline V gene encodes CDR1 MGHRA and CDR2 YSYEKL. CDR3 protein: CASRTRHDSYNEQFF. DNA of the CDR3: TGCGCCAGCAGAACCCGACACGACTCCTACAATGAGCAGTTCTTC.

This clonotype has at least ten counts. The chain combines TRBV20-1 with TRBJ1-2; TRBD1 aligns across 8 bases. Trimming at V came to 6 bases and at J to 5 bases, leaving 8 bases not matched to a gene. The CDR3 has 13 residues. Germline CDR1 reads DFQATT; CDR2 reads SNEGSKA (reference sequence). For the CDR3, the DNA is TGCAGTGCCCCGGACAGGGCTCTGTATGGCTACACCTTC. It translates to CSAPDRALYGYTF.

CDR3 residues: CASSEGVGLSNDYGYTF. DNA for the CDR3: TGTGCCAGCAGTGAAGGCGTAGGACTTTCGAATGACTATGGCTACACCTTC. V is TRBV6-1 and J is TRBJ1-2; D is ambiguous. Per the germline V gene, CDR1 is MNHNS and CDR2 is SASEGT. The CDR3 has 17 amino acids. V lost 1 base and J 3 bases, leaving 18 bases between the germline ends.

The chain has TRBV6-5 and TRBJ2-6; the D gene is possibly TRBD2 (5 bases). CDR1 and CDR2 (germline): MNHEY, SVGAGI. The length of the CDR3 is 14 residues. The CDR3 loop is CASTFGTGANVLTF. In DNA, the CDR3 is TGTGCTTCTACTTTCGGGACTGGGGCCAACGTCCTGACTTTC.

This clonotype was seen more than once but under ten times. The CDR3 DNA reads TGTGCCAGCTCACGGAGGGACAGGGAAGGGTCGACGAACGAGCAGTACGTC. This codes for CASSRRDREGSTNEQYV. The genes are TRBV18 and TRBJ2-7; 9 bases match TRBD1. The CDR3 runs to 17 residues. V trimming: 4 bases; J trimming: 5 bases; junction bases outside the gene matches: 15. Germline assignment: CDR1 KGHSH and CDR2 LQKENI.

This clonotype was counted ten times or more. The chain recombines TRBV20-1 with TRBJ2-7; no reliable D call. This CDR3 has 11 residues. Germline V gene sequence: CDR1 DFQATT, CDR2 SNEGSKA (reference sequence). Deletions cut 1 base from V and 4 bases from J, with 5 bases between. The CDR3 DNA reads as TGCAGTGCTAGAGTTGGATACGAGCAGTACTTC. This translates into CSARVGYEQYF.

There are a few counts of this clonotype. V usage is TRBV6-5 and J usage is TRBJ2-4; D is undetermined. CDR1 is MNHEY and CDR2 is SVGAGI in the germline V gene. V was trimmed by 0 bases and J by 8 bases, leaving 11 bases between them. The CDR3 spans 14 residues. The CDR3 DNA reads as TGTGCCAGCAGTTACTCGGAGATTTCATACATTCAGTACTTC. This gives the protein CASSYSEISYIQYF.

In DNA, the CDR3 is TGCGCCAGCAGCTCAAATAATGAGCAGTTCTTC. Translated, it gives CASSSNNEQFF. V and J are TRBV5-1 and TRBJ2-1, with D unclear. Germline CDR1 is SGHRS and CDR2 is YFSETQ. The CDR3 runs to 11 residues. The V gene lost 3 bases and the J gene lost 7 bases, with 5 bases spanning the gap.

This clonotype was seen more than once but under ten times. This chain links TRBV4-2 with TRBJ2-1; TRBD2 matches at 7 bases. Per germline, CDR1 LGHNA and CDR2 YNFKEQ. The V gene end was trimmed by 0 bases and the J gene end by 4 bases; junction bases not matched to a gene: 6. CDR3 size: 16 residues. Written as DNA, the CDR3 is TGTGCCAGCAGCCAAGATCTTGGGGGGGGATACAATGAGCAGTTCTTC. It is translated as CASSQDLGGGYNEQFF.

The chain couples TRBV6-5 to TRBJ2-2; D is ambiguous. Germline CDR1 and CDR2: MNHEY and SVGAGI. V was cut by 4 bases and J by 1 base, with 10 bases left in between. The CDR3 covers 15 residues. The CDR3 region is CASSFLQLNTGELFF. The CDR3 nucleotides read TGTGCCAGCAGTTTCCTACAGCTGAACACCGGGGAGCTGTTTTTT.

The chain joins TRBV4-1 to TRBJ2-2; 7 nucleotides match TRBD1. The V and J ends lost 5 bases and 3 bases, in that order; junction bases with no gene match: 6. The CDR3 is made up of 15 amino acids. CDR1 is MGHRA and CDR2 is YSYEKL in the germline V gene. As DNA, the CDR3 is TGCGCCAGCAGCTCAAATACAGGGGACACCGGGGAGCTGTTTTTT. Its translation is CASSSNTGDTGELFF.

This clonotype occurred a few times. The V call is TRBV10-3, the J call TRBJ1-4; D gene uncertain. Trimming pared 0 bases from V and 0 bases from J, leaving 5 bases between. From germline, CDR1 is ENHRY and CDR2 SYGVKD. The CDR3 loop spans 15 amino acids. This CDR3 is CAISESRTTNEKLFF. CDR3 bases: TGTGCCATCAGTGAGTCGAGAACAACTAATGAAAAACTGTTTTTT.

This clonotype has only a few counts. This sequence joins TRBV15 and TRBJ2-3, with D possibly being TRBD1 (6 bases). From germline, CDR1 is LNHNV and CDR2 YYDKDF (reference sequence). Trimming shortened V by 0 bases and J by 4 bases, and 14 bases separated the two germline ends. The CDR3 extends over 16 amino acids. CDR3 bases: TGTGCCACCAGCAGAGAACAGGGATTAGTGGCAGATACGCAGTATTTT. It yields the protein CATSREQGLVADTQYF.

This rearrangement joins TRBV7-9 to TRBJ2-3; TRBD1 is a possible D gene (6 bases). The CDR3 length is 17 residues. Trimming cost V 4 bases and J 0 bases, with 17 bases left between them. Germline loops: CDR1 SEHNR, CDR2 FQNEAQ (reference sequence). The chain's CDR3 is CASSSRQDRVSTDTQYF. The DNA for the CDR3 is TGTGCCAGCAGCTCAAGACAGGACAGAGTAAGCACAGATACGCAGTATTTT.

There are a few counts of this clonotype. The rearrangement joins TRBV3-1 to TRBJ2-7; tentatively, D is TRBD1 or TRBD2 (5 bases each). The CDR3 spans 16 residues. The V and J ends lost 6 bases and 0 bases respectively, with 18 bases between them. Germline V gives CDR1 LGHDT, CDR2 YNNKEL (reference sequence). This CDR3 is CASSPTRDGSSYEQYF. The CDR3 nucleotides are TGTGCCAGCAGTCCAACCCGGGACGGTAGCTCCTACGAGCAGTACTTC.

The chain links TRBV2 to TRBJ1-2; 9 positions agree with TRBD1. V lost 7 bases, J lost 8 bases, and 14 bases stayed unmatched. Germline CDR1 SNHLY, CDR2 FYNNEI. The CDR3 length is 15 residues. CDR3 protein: CASNPWDRAGGGYTF. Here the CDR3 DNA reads TGTGCCAGCAACCCCTGGGACAGGGCTGGTGGCGGCTACACCTTC. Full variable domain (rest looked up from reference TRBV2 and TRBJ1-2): EPEVTQTPSHQVTQMGQEVILRCVPISNHLYFYWYRQILGQKVEFLVSFYNNEISEKSEIFDDQFSVERPDGSNFTLKIRSTKLEDSAMYFCASNPWDRAGGGYTFGSGTRLTVV.